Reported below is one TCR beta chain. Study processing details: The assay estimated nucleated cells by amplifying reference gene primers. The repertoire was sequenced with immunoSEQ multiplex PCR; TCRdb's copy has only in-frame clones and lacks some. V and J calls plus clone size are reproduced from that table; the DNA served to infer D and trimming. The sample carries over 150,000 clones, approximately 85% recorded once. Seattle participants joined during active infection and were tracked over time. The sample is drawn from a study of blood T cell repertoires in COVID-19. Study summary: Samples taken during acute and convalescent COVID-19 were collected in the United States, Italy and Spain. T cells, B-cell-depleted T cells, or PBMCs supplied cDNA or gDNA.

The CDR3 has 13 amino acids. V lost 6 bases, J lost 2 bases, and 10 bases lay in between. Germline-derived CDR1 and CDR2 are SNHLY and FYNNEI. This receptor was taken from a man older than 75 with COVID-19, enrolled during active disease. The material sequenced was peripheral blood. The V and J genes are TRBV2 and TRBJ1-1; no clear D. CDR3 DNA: TGTGCCAGCAGAAAAGAACTCAACACTGAAGCTTTCTTT. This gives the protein CASRKELNTEAFF.